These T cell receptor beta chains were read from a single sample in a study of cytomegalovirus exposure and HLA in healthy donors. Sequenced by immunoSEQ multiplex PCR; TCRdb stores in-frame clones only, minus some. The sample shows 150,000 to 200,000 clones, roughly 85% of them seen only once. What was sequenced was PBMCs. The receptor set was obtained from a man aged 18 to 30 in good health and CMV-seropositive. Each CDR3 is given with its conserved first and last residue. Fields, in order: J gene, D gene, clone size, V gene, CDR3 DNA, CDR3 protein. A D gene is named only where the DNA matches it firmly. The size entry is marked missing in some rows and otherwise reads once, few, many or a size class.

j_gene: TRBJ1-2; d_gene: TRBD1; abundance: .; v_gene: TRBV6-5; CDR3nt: TGTGCCAGCAGCACCGGACAGGAAGCTAACTATGGCTACACCTTC; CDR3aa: CASSTGQEANYGYTF
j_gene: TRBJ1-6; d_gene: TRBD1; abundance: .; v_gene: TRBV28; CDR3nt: TGTGCCAGCAGTTTGCGGACAGGCTCCTATAATTCACCCCTCCACTTT; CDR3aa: CASSLRTGSYNSPLHF
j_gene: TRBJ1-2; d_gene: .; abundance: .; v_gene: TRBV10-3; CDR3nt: TGTGCCATCAGTGAGCCGGACATAAGGGGCTACACCTTC; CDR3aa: CAISEPDIRGYTF
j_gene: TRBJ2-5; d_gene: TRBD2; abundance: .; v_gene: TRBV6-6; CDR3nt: TGTGCCAGCAGAGGGACTAGCGGGGGTGAGACCCAGTACTTC; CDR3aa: CASRGTSGGETQYF
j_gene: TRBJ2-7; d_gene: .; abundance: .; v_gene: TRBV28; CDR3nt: TGTGCCAGCAGACTCCTATGGGACAACTCCTACGAGCAGTACTTC; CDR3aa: CASRLLWDNSYEQYF
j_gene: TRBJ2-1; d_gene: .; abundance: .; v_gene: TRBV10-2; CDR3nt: TGCGCCAGCTACGGGGGGCGGAATGAGCAGTTCTTC; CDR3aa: CASYGGRNEQFF
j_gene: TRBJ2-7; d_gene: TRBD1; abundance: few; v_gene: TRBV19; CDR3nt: TGTGCCAGTATGCCCCGGGGACAGGGCTACGAGCAGTACTTC; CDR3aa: CASMPRGQGYEQYF
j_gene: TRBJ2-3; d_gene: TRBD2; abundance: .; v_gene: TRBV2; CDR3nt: TGTGCCAGCAGTGACCTGGGACTAGCGGGGGTGGATACGCAGTATTTT; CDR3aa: CASSDLGLAGVDTQYF
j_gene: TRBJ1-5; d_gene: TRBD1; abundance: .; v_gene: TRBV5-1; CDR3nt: TGCGCCAGCAGCTTAGGGACAGGGTCACAGCCCCAGCATTTT; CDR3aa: CASSLGTGSQPQHF
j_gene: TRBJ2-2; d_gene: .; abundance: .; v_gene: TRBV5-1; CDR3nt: TGCGCCAGCAGCATCTACACCGGGGAGCTGTTTTTT; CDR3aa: CASSIYTGELFF
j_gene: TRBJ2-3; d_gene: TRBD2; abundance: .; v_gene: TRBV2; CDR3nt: TGTGCCAGCAGTGAAGATCGCGGGAGCGCGACAGATACGCAGTATTTT; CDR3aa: CASSEDRGSATDTQYF
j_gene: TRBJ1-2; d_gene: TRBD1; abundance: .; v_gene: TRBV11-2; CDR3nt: TGTGCCAGCAGCTTAGCCCCGGACAGGGCAATTGACACCTTC; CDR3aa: CASSLAPDRAIDTF
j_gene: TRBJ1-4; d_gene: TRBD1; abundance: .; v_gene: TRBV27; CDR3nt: TGTGCCAGACAGGGGGGTGAAAAACTGTTTTTT; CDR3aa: CARQGGEKLFF
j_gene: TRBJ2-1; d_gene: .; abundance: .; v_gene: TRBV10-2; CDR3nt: TGCGCCAGCAGTGAGCCAGGGGCTAGTTATGAGCAGTTCTTC; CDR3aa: CASSEPGASYEQFF
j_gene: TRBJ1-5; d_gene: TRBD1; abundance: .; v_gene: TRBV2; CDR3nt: TGTGCCAGCAGAGAGGTCAGGGGGCCTCAGCCCCAGCATTTT; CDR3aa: CASREVRGPQPQHF
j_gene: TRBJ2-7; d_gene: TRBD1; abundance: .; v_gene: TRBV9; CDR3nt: TGTGCCAGCAGTGAAACAGGGGGCACGTACGAGCAGTACTTC; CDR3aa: CASSETGGTYEQYF
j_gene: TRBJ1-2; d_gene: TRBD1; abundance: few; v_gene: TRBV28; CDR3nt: TGTGCCAGCAGGGACAGGGACTATGGCTACACCTTC; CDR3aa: CASRDRDYGYTF
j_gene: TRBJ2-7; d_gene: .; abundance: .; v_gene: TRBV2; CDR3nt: TGTGCCAGCAGTGAAGGGACGGGGGTTAGGGCCTACGAGCAGTACTTC; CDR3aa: CASSEGTGVRAYEQYF
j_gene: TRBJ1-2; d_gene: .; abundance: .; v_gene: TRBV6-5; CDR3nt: TGTGCCAGCAAGGCGCAGGGCAACGACGGCTACACCTTC; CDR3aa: CASKAQGNDGYTF
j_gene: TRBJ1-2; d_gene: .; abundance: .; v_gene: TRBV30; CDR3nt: TGTGCCTGGAGTACCTCTTTGTCAGGTGGCTACACCTTC; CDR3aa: CAWSTSLSGGYTF
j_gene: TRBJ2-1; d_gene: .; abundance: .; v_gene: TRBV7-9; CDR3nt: TGTGCCAGCAGCTTAGCCGCGGGGCCTGAGCAGTTCTTC; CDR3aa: CASSLAAGPEQFF
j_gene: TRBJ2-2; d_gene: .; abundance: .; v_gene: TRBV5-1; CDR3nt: TGCGCCAGCAGCTGGGCCCTCAAAAACACCGGGGAGCTGTTTTTT; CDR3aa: CASSWALKNTGELFF
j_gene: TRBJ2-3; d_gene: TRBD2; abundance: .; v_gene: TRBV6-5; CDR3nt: TGTGCCAGCAGTGGGCGGGGGGGTTGGGATACGCAGTATTTT; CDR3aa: CASSGRGGWDTQYF
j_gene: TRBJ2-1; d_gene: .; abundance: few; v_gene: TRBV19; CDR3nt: TGTGCCAGTGGGCTAGCAATTAACAATGAGCAGTTCTTC; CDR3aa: CASGLAINNEQFF
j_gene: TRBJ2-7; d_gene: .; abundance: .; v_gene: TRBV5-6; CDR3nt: TGTGCCAGCAGCTTGGGACTTACTTTGCAGTACTTC; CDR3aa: CASSLGLTLQYF
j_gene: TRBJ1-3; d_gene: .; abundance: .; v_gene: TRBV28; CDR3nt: TGTGCCAGCAGTTCCCCCACCCCTGTTTATCGAGAGGGTAATCCTGGAAACACCATATATTTT; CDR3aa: CASSSPTPVYREGNPGNTIYF
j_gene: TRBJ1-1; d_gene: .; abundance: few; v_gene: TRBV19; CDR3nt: TGTGCCAGTAGTATCCGGGGGGTGAACACTGAAGCTTTCTTT; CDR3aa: CASSIRGVNTEAFF
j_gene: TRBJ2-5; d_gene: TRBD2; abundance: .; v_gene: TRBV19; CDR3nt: TGTGCCAGTAAGATAGCGGGAGTTGGAGAGACCCAGTACTTC; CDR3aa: CASKIAGVGETQYF
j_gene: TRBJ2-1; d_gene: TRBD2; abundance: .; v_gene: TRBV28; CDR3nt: TGTGCCAGCAGCCCTCCAGGCGGGGAGGGGCACAATGAGCAGTTCTTC; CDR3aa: CASSPPGGEGHNEQFF
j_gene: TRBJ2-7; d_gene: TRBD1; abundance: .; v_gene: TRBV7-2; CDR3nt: TGTGCCAGCAGCTTAGAGGCGGGACAGGGATCCTACGAGCAGTACTTC; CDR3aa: CASSLEAGQGSYEQYF
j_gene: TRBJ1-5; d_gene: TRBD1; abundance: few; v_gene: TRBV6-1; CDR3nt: TGTGCCAGCAACTGGGACAGGGTAAGCAATCAGCCCCAGCATTTT; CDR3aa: CASNWDRVSNQPQHF
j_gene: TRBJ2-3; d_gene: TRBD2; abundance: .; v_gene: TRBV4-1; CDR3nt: TGCGCCAGCAGCCAAGATATTCACCGGGGGGTCACAGATACGCAGTATTTT; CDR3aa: CASSQDIHRGVTDTQYF
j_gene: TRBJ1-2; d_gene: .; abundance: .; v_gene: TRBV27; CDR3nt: TGTGCCAGCAGTTTATCGGCAGGGGTTTATGGCTACACCTTC; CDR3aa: CASSLSAGVYGYTF
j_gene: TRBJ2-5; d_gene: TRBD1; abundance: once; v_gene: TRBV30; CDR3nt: TGTGCCTGGAGCCCCCAAGGGGGCGAAGAGACCCAGTACTTC; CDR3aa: CAWSPQGGEETQYF